A single sample is the source of the 29 T cell receptor beta chains below, sequenced in a study of T-cell memory formation after mild COVID-19. TCRdb re-analysed the 5' RACE reads in MiXCR, keeping a single row per CDR3 protein. The sample has about 560,000 distinct CDR3 sequences, roughly a sixth seen once; the top ten hold roughly 8.2%. Input material: PBMCs or a T cell subset sorted from them (not recorded which). These receptors were collected from an adult woman who had mild COVID-19 (a few samples of this study predate the infection). Cell type and time point are not known.

This clonotype was detected a few times. This sequence joins TRBV24-1 and TRBJ2-2, with 10 bases lining up with TRBD1. Germline V lookup: CDR1 KGHDR, CDR2 SFDVKD. The CDR3 has 17 residues. The V gene end was trimmed by 2 bases and the J gene end by 5 bases; junction bases not matched to a gene: 7. The CDR3 coding sequence is TGTGCCACCAGTGATTCCGGGACAGGGGTTTGGACCGGGGAGCTGTTTTTT. This codes for CATSDSGTGVWTGELFF.

The V and J genes are TRBV3-1 and TRBJ1-2; D unresolved. Germline V gene lookup returns CDR1 LGHDT and CDR2 YNNKEL (reference sequence). The CDR3 contains 13 residues. The germline V and J ends were trimmed by 1 base and 3 bases, with 6 bases remaining between them. The CDR3 region has the DNA TGTGCCAGCAGCCAAGCGGCCGACTATGGCTACACCTTC. Protein: CASSQAADYGYTF.

CDR3 DNA sequence: TGTGCCAGCAGCGACGGACTGCTCGGCGAGACCCAGTACTTC. Its translation: CASSDGLLGETQYF. The J gene is TRBJ2-5, the V gene TRBV9; possible D gene TRBD2, 5 bases. The CDR3 consists of 14 residues. V was shortened by 3 bases and J by 5 bases, with 14 bases between the two germline ends. Germline values: CDR1 SGDLS, CDR2 YYNGEE.

This clonotype appeared a few times. The V and J genes are TRBV20-1 and TRBJ2-3; TRBD2 might be the D (5 bases). Trimming left V 3 bases short and J 1 base short, with 14 bases between. The CDR3 extends over 15 amino acids. Germline V gene sequence: CDR1 DFQATT, CDR2 SNEGSKA (reference sequence). CDR3 residues: CSASFFGSGTDTQYF. CDR3 DNA sequence: TGCAGTGCTAGTTTCTTTGGTAGCGGCACAGATACGCAGTATTTT.

This clonotype was seen repeatedly, ten times or more. This chain joins TRBV12-3 or TRBV12-4 and TRBJ2-5, with 7 nucleotides matching TRBD1. The CDR3 sequence is 15 residues long. V shed 5 bases, J shed 5 bases, and the junction held 11 bases outside the gene matches. CDR3 in DNA: TGTGCCAGCAGTGGACGACAGGGAATGAGGGAGACCCAGTACTTC. Residues: CASSGRQGMRETQYF.

The rearrangement uses TRBV27 and TRBJ1-1; no definite D call. In germline, CDR1 is MNHEY, CDR2 SMNVEV (reference sequence). The CDR3 has 14 residues. Trimming pared 1 base from V and 5 bases from J, leaving 11 bases between. The CDR3 protein is CASSLWAVGTEAFF. CDR3 sequence (DNA): TGTGCCAGCAGTTTATGGGCAGTAGGGACTGAAGCTTTCTTT.

The chain carries TRBV3-1 and TRBJ2-5, with no clear D. This CDR3 comprises 15 residues. Between the trimmed V and J ends, which lost 4 bases and 2 bases, there was a span of 14 bases. In germline, CDR1 is LGHDT, CDR2 YNNKEL (reference sequence). CDR3 in DNA: TGTGCCAGCAGCCGACGGCAGAGTGGGCAAGAGACCCAGTACTTC. This gives the protein CASSRRQSGQETQYF.

This clonotype was picked up many times. This chain links TRBV24-1 with TRBJ2-3, with 9 positions matching TRBD1. V gave up 4 bases and J gave up 5 bases; unmatched junction bases: 9. Germline loops: CDR1 KGHDR, CDR2 SFDVKD. This CDR3 contains 16 residues. The CDR3 bases are TGTGCCACCAGTGACGGGACAGGGATCCTCAGAGATACGCAGTATTTT. Translating it yields CATSDGTGILRDTQYF.

This clonotype was found many times. One junction end does not reproduce the germline sequence, and a read error may be involved. The chain has TRBV5-1 and TRBJ2-5; D assignment may be TRBD1 or TRBD2 (5 bases each). Looked up from germline, CDR1 is SGHRS and CDR2 is YFSETQ. The CDR3 is made up of 13 amino acids. The CDR3 DNA sequence: TGTGCCAGCTCACTTCAGGGACGGGAGACCCAGTACTTC. This gives the protein CASSLQGRETQYF.

The V gene is TRBV4-1, the J gene TRBJ1-1; TRBD1 matches 7 bases. V gave up 2 bases and J gave up 1 base; unmatched junction bases: 7. The germline CDR1 and CDR2 sequences are MGHRA and YSYEKL. This CDR3 is built from 16 residues. CDR3 in amino acids: CASSQPPDRENTEAFF. The CDR3 nucleotides read TGCGCCAGCAGCCAACCCCCAGACAGGGAGAACACTGAAGCTTTCTTT.

The CDR3 here is CASSQEPGAGYGYTF. DNA for the CDR3: TGTGCCAGCAGCCAAGAACCGGGGGCAGGCTATGGCTACACCTTC. V and J are TRBV4-2 and TRBJ1-2; possible D gene TRBD1, 6 bases. The V end was cut by 0 bases, the J end by 4 bases, with 12 bases between. Germline loops: CDR1 LGHNA, CDR2 YNFKEQ. This CDR3 contains 15 residues.

There are a few counts of this clonotype. This sequence joins TRBV6-5 and TRBJ2-7, with unresolved D. The V and J ends lost 9 bases and 3 bases respectively, with 9 bases between them. The CDR3 length is 11 residues. Per the germline V gene, CDR1 is MNHEY and CDR2 is SVGAGI. CDR3 in DNA: TGTGCCAGTGGACGGATCTACGAGCAGTACTTC. It specifies CASGRIYEQYF.

The CDR3 DNA follows: TGCGCCAGCAGCTCCCTGAGTCGGACAGATACGCAGTATTTT. Protein sequence: CASSSLSRTDTQYF. The J gene is TRBJ2-3, the V gene TRBV5-1; D is uncertain. Germline assignment: CDR1 SGHRS and CDR2 YFSETQ. V lost 3 bases, J lost 3 bases, and 11 bases lay in between. This CDR3 is 14 amino acids long.

This clonotype was observed a handful of times. V and J are TRBV18 and TRBJ1-5; D is unclear. Germline CDR1 and CDR2: KGHSH and LQKENI. V was trimmed by 6 bases and J by 3 bases, leaving 21 bases between them. This CDR3 has 17 amino acids. The CDR3 nucleotides read TGTGCCAGCTCCCTCACCCGATGGTTATCCACCAATCAGCCCCAGCATTTT. Translated, it gives CASSLTRWLSTNQPQHF.

The V call is TRBV7-3, the J call TRBJ1-5; D perhaps matches TRBD1 (5 bases). The CDR3 consists of 15 residues. The V gene lost 2 bases and the J gene lost 2 bases, with 10 bases spanning the gap. CDR1 and CDR2 from the germline V gene are SGHTA and FQGTGA. CDR3 amino acids: CASSLFGGGNQPQHF. Here the CDR3 DNA reads TGTGCCAGCAGCTTATTCGGGGGAGGCAATCAGCCCCAGCATTTT. Supplemented by reference TRBV7-3 and TRBJ1-5, the full variable domain reads GAGVSQTPSNKVTEKGKYVELRCDPISGHTALYWYRQSLGQGPEFLIYFQGTGAADDSGLPNDRFFAVRPEGSVSTLKIQRTERGDSAVYLCASSLFGGGNQPQHFGDGTRLSIL.

This clonotype was found a few times. The chain employs TRBV30 and TRBJ2-2; 8 positions match TRBD2. Germline V CDR1 and CDR2: GTSNPN, SVGIG (reference sequence). The CDR3 sequence is 14 residues long. The V and J ends lost 2 bases and 4 bases, in that order; junction bases with no gene match: 3. Written as DNA, the CDR3 is TGTGCCTGGAGTAGCGGGAGATCCACCGGGGAGCTGTTTTTT. As protein: CAWSSGRSTGELFF.

This clonotype was detected a few times. The chain couples TRBV7-9 to TRBJ2-3; D is unclear. This CDR3 comprises 15 residues. V was trimmed by 2 bases and J by 4 bases, leaving 13 bases between them. CDR1 SEHNR and CDR2 FQNEAQ come from the germline V gene (reference sequence). CDR3 in amino acids: CASSLLEGLADTQYF. The DNA of the CDR3 is TGTGCCAGCAGCTTATTGGAAGGGTTGGCAGATACGCAGTATTTT.

J is TRBJ1-2 and V is TRBV6-5, with 7 bases aligning to TRBD1. V lost 5 bases and J lost 3; bases outside the gene matches: 12. Germline V CDR1 and CDR2: MNHEY, SVGAGI. This CDR3 comprises 16 residues. The CDR3 here is CASSVTGTENYYGYTF. In nucleotides, the CDR3 is TGTGCCAGCAGTGTCACCGGGACAGAGAACTACTATGGCTACACCTTC.

This clonotype has more than one count but fewer than ten. V is TRBV5-1 and J is TRBJ2-7; 12 bases map to TRBD2. Germline V gives CDR1 SGHRS, CDR2 YFSETQ. The CDR3 spans 16 residues. V lost 4 bases, J lost 4 bases, and 9 bases stayed unmatched. The CDR3 sequence is CASSPSSGGAMYEQYF. In nucleotides, the CDR3 is TGCGCCAGCAGCCCTTCTAGCGGGGGGGCCATGTACGAGCAGTACTTC.

The J gene is TRBJ2-3, the V gene TRBV12-3 or TRBV12-4, with 16 bases that match TRBD2. Germline trimming cut 1 base from V and 5 bases from J; bases unmatched to any gene: 9. CDR3 length: 19 residues. This CDR3 is CASSLGGGTSGRARDTQYF. The CDR3 DNA reads as TGTGCCAGCAGTTTAGGGGGAGGGACTAGCGGGAGGGCGAGAGATACGCAGTATTTT.

This clonotype occurred a few times. V and J are TRBV20-1 and TRBJ2-3; D gene uncertain. The CDR3 is made up of 13 amino acids. In germline, CDR1 is DFQATT, CDR2 SNEGSKA (reference sequence). CDR3 loop: CSANWRHTDTQYF. For the CDR3, the DNA is TGCTCAGCTAATTGGCGACACACAGATACGCAGTATTTT.

This clonotype appeared many times. The chain recombines TRBV5-1 with TRBJ2-7, with D perhaps TRBD1 (5 bases). There are 12 residues in the CDR3. V lost 3 bases and J 3 bases, leaving 7 bases between the germline ends. Germline CDR1 SGHRS, CDR2 YFSETQ. CDR3 residues: CASSYTGYEQYF. The CDR3 DNA reads as TGCGCCAGCAGCTATACAGGCTACGAGCAGTACTTC.

The V gene is TRBV14, the J gene TRBJ2-1, with a tentative D call TRBD1 (5 bases). The CDR3 contains 16 residues. Germline CDR1 is SGHDN and CDR2 is FVKESK. V shed 1 base and J shed 0 bases, with 10 bases lying between them. The CDR3 loop reads CASSQGQPSSYNEQFF. The CDR3 bases are TGTGCCAGCAGCCAAGGACAGCCCAGCTCCTACAATGAGCAGTTCTTC.

This clonotype was seen many times. The V and J genes are TRBV18 and TRBJ2-3; D is uncertain. CDR1 KGHSH and CDR2 LQKENI come from the germline V gene. CDR3 length equals 13 residues. V dropped 4 bases and J dropped 2 bases, with 7 bases sitting between them. Here the CDR3 reads CASSQTYTDTQYF. CDR3 DNA sequence: TGTGCCAGCTCACAAACCTACACAGATACGCAGTATTTT.

In this sample, this clonotype turned up a few times. The CDR3 bases are TGTGCCAGTAGTATAGGAGGGGAGCAGTACTTC. As protein: CASSIGGEQYF. The V and J genes are TRBV19 and TRBJ2-7; possible D gene TRBD2, 5 bases. Germline loops: CDR1 LNHDA, CDR2 SQIVND (reference sequence). Trimming took 1 base from V and 7 from J, leaving 5 bases between them. The length of the CDR3 is 11 residues.

This clonotype came up a few times. This chain connects TRBV7-2 to TRBJ2-4; perhaps TRBD1 as D (5 bases). This CDR3 has 15 residues. Per the germline V gene, CDR1 is SGHTA and CDR2 is FQGNSA. With 0 bases removed from V and 4 bases from J, the gap between germline ends came to 10 bases. As DNA, the CDR3 is TGTGCCAGCAGCTTAGCTCCAGCAGGGAAAAACATTCAGTACTTC. Translating it yields CASSLAPAGKNIQYF.

This clonotype was observed a handful of times. The genes are TRBV7-2 and TRBJ1-5; 7 bases are shared with TRBD1. Germline V gene lookup returns CDR1 SGHTA and CDR2 FQGNSA. This CDR3 contains 15 residues. J was trimmed by 3 bases and V by 5 bases; bases with no gene match: 7. The CDR3: CASSLRTGYNQPQHF. CDR3 nucleotides: TGTGCCAGCAGCCTTAGGACAGGTTACAATCAGCCCCAGCATTTT.

Only a few counts were recorded for this clonotype. CDR3 nucleotide sequence: TGTGCCATCGGATCGGGAGGGCCCTCTAACGGGGAGCTGTTTTTT. Its protein is CAIGSGGPSNGELFF. The chain employs TRBV10-3 and TRBJ2-2; the match to TRBD2 covers 8 bases. J lost 7 bases, V lost 8 bases, and 12 bases had no gene match. From germline, CDR1 is ENHRY and CDR2 SYGVKD. This CDR3 has 15 amino acids.

This chain connects TRBV4-1 to TRBJ1-3; possible D gene TRBD1, 6 bases. V lost 1 base and J 4 bases, leaving 11 bases between the germline ends. Per the germline V gene, CDR1 is MGHRA and CDR2 is YSYEKL. The CDR3 loop spans 15 amino acids. This CDR3 reads CASSQVPGTGNTIYF. Here the CDR3 DNA reads TGCGCCAGCAGCCAAGTACCAGGGACAGGAAACACCATATATTTT.